This T cell receptor (beta chain) was obtained from a study of T cells in tuberculosis. Study-level information: PBMC were archived before or within 7 days of starting treatment. Study-level findings and limits: Smaller distances to GMM-specific TCRs suggested their expansion in active tuberculosis. Shorter CDR3-alpha in active tuberculosis partly drove smaller distances.

With respect to this clone: The antigen is not known.

Time point here: new active TB diagnosis, blood taken before or within 7 days of starting treatment. Patients were newly diagnosed, HIV-seronegative, and aged 18 or older. Assay: immunoSEQ multiplex PCR; the TCRdb copy retains only in-frame clones and omits some. The repertoire holds under 50,000 clones, with roughly 94% as singletons. The clonotype originates from an adult with tuberculosis. Sequencing used PBMCs, obtained at tuberculosis diagnosis.

The CDR3 is CASSLGQGFYGYTF. The CDR3 DNA is TGTGCCAGCAGCTTGGGACAGGGGTTCTATGGCTACACCTTC. The V call is TRBV5-5, the J call TRBJ1-2, with 8 bases aligning to TRBD1. The CDR3 is 14 amino acids. From germline, CDR1 is SGHKS and CDR2 YYEKEE (reference sequence). Trimming took 0 bases from V and 4 from J; bases not matched to a gene: 2.